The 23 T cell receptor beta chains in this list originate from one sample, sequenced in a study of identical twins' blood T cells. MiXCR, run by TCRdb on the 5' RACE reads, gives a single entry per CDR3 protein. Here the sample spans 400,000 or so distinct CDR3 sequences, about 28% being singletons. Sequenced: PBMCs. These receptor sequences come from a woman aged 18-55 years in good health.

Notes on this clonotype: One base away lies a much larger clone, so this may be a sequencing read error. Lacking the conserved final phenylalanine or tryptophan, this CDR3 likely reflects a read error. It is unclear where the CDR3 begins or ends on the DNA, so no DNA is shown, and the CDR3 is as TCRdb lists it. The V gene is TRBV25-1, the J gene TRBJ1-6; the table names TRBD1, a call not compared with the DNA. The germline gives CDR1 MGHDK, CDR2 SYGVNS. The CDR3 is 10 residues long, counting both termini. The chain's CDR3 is CAGSEVPIVV.

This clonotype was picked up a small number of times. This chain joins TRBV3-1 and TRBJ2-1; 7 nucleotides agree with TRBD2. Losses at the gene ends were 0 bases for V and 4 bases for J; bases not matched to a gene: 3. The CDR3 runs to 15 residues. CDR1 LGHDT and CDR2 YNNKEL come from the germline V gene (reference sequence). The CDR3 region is CASSQDPGRYNEQFF. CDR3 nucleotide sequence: TGTGCCAGCAGCCAAGATCCCGGGAGGTACAATGAGCAGTTCTTC.

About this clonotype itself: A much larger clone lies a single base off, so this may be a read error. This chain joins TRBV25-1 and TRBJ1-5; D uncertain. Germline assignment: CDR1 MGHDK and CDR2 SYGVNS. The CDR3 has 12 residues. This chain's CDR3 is CASGDREQPQHF. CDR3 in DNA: TGTGCCAGCGGTGATCGGGAGCAGCCCCAGCATTTT. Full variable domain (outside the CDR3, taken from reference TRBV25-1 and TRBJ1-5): EADIYQTPRYLVIGTGKKITLECSQTMGHDKMYWYQQDPGMELHLIHYSYGVNSTEKGDLSSESTVSRIRTEHFPLTLESARPSHTSQYLCASGDREQPQHFGDGTRLSIL.

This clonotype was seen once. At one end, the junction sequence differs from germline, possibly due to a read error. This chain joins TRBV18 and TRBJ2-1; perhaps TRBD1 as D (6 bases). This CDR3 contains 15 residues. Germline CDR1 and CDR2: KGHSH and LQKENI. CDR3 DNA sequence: TGTGCCAACTCATACCAGGGGAGAACGGACAAAGCCAAGTTCTTC. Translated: CANSYQGRTDKAKFF.

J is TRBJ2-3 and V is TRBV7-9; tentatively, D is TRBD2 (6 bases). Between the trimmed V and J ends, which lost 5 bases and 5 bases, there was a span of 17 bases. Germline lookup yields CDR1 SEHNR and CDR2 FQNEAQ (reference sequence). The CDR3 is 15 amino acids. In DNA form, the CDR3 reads TGTGCCAGCAGCAGAGCGGGCCCCTCAGTAGATACGCAGTATTTT. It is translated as CASSRAGPSVDTQYF. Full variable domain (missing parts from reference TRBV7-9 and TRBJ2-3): DTGVSQNPRHKITKRGQNVTFRCDPISEHNRLYWYRQTLGQGPEFLTYFQNEAQLEKSRLLSDRFSAERPKGSFSTLEIQRTEQGDSAMYLCASSRAGPSVDTQYFGPGTRLTVL.

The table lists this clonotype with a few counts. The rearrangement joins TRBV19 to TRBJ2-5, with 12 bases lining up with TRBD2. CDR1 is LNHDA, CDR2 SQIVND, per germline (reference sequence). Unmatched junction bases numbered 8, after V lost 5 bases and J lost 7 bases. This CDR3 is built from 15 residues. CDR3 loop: CASSLTSGRWGTQYF. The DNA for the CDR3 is TGTGCCAGTAGTTTGACTAGCGGGAGATGGGGGACCCAGTACTTC.

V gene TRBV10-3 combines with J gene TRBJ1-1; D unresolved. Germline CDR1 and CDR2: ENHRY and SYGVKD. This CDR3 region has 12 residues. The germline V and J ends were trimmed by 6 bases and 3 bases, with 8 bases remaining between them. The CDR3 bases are TGTGCCATCAGGGCACTTGACACTGAAGCTTTCTTT. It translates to CAIRALDTEAFF.

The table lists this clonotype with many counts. CDR3 sequence (DNA): TGTGCCAGCAGCCGTTCTGTTGGAAACACCATATATTTT. Its translation: CASSRSVGNTIYF. The V call is TRBV3-1, the J call TRBJ1-3, with no clear D. The CDR3 length is 13 residues. Trimming shortened V by 4 bases and J by 3 bases, and 7 bases separated the two germline ends. Germline loops: CDR1 LGHDT, CDR2 YNNKEL (reference sequence).

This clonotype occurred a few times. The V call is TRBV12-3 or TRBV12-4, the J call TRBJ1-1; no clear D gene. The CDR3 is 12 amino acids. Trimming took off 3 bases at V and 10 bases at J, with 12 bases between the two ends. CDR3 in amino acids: CASSLKSFGAFF. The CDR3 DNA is TGTGCCAGCAGTTTGAAAAGTTTTGGAGCTTTCTTT.

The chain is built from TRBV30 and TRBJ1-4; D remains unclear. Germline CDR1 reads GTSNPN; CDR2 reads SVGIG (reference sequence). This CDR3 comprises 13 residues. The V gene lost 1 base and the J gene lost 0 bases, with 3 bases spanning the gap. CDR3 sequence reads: CAWSEATNEKLFF. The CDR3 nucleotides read TGTGCCTGGAGTGAGGCAACTAATGAAAAACTGTTTTTT.

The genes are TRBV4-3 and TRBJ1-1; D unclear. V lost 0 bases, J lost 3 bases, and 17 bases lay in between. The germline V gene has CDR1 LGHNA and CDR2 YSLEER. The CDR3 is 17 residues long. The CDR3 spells CASSQDSLAGTYTEAFF. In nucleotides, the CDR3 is TGCGCCAGCAGCCAAGATAGCTTGGCCGGAACCTACACTGAAGCTTTCTTT.

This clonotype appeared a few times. The CDR3 reads CASESTANTGELFF. The DNA for the CDR3 is TGTGCCAGCGAGTCGACAGCCAACACCGGGGAGCTGTTTTTT. The rearrangement joins TRBV19 to TRBJ2-2; D may be TRBD1 (5 bases). The CDR3 consists of 14 residues. Germline CDR1 and CDR2: LNHDA and SQIVND (reference sequence). Trimming cost V 9 bases and J 2 bases, with 13 bases left between them. Full variable domain (rest looked up from reference TRBV19 and TRBJ2-2): DGGITQSPKYLFRKEGQNVTLSCEQNLNHDAMYWYRQDPGQGLRLIYYSQIVNDFQKGDIAEGYSVSREKKESFPLTVTSAQKNPTAFYLCASESTANTGELFFGEGSRLTVL.

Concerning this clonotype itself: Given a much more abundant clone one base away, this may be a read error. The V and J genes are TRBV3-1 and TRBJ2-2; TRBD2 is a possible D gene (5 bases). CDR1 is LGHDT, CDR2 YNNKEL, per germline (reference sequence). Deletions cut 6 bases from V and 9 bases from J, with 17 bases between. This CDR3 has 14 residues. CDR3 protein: CASRVSVLRRELFF. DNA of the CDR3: TGTGCCAGCAGGGTTAGCGTCCTTCGCCGGGAGCTGTTTTTT.

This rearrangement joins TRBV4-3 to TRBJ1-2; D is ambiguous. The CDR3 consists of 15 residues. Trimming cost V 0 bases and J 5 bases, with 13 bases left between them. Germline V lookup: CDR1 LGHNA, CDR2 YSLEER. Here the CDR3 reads CASSQEWPYLYGYTF. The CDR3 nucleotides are TGCGCCAGCAGCCAAGAGTGGCCATATCTTTATGGCTACACCTTC.

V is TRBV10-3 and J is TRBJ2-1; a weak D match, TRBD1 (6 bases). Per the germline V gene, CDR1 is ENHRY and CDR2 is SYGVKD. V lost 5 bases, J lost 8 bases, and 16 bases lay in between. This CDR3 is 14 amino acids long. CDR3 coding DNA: TGTGCCATCAGTCTCGGGACATGGTCCGATGAGCAGTTCTTC. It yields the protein CAISLGTWSDEQFF.

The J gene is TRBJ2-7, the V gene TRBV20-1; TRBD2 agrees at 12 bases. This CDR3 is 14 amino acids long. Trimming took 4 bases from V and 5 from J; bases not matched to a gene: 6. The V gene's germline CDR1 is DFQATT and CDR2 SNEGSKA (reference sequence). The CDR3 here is CSAKGGLAGNEQYF. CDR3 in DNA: TGCAGTGCTAAAGGAGGACTAGCGGGAAACGAGCAGTACTTC.

The CDR3 is CASSARANQYGYTF. The CDR3 DNA is TGTGCCAGCAGCGCCCGGGCAAATCAGTATGGCTACACCTTC. This chain uses TRBV5-5 with TRBJ1-2, with unresolved D. Germline V CDR1 and CDR2: SGHKS, YYEKEE (reference sequence). V gave up 4 bases and J gave up 5 bases, with 15 bases separating them. This CDR3 region has 14 residues.

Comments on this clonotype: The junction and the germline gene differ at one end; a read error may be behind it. The CDR3 nucleotides are TGTGCCAGCAGCCCGGGACAGGGGAACTATGACTACACCTTC. Protein: CASSPGQGNYDYTF. The rearrangement joins TRBV12-3 or TRBV12-4 to TRBJ1-2, with 10 bases aligning to TRBD1. CDR3 size: 14 residues.

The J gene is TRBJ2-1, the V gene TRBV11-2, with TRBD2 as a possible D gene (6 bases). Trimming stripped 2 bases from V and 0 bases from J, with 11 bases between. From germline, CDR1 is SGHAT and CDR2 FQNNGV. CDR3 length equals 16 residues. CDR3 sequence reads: CASSLIYGGSYNEQFF. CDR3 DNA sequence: TGTGCCAGCAGCTTAATCTACGGGGGCTCCTACAATGAGCAGTTCTTC. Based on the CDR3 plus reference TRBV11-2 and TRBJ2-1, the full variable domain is EAGVAQSPRYKIIEKRQSVAFWCNPISGHATLYWYQQILGQGPKLLIQFQNNGVVDDSQLPKDRFSAERLKGVDSTLKIQPAKLEDSAVYLCASSLIYGGSYNEQFFGPGTRLTVL.

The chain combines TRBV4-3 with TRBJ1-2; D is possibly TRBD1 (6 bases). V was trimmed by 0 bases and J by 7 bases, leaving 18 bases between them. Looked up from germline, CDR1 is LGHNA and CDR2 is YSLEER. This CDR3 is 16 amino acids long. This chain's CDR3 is CASSQDGLSGVRGYTF. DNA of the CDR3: TGCGCCAGCAGCCAAGATGGGTTATCAGGGGTCCGTGGCTACACCTTC.

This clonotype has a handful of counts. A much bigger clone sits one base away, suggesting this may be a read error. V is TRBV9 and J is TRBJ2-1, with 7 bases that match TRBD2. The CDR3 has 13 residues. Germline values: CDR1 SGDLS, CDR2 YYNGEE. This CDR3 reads CAISVVGGNEQFF. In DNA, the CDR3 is TGTGCCATCAGCGTAGTGGGAGGGAATGAGCAGTTCTTC.

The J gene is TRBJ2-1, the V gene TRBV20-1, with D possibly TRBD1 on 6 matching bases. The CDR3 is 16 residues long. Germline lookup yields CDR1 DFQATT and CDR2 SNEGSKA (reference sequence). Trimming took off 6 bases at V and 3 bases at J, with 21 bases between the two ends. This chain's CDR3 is CSATDRKGFLYNEQFF. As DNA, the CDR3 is TGCAGTGCCACCGACAGGAAGGGGTTCCTCTACAATGAGCAGTTCTTC.

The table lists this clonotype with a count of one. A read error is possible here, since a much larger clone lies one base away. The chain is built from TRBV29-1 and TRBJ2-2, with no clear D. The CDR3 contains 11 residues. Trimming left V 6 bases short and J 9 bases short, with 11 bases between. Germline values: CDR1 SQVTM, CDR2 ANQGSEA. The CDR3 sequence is CSVKVGRELFF. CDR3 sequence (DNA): TGCAGCGTCAAAGTGGGAAGGGAGCTGTTTTTT.